Listed here is a single TCR beta chain. Participants had their cohort set by participant-reported clinical history. These data originate in a study of blood T cell repertoires in COVID-19. The wider study: The analysed material was cDNA or gDNA that came from T cells, B-cell-depleted T cells, or PBMCs.

Profiling relied on immunoSEQ multiplex PCR, and the TCRdb table lists in-frame clones only, not all of them. This repertoire shows over 350,000 clones, 70% to 90% found once; its top ten account for nearly 2%. V shed 1 base, J shed 4 bases, and the junction held 15 bases outside the gene matches. The germline gives CDR1 LGHDT, CDR2 YNNKEL (reference sequence). The CDR3 length is 19 residues. The origin of this receptor is a woman aged 18-29 years with acute COVID-19. V and J are TRBV3-1 (or the pseudogene TRBV3-2) and TRBJ1-1; 10 positions match TRBD1. The source material was PBMCs or T cells enriched from blood (not recorded which). The CDR3, as DNA: TGTGCCAGCAGCCAAGGTCAAATCAGGGACAGGGGTACAAGCACTGAAGCTTTCTTT. This gives the protein CASSQGQIRDRGTSTEAFF.